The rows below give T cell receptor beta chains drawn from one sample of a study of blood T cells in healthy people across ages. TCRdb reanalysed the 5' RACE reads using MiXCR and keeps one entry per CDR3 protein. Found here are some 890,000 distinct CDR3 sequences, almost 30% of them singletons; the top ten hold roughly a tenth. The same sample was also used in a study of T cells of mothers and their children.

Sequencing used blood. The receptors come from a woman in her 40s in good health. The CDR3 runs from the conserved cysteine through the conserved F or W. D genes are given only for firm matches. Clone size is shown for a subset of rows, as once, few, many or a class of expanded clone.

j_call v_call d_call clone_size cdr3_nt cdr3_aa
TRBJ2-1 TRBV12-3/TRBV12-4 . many TGTGCCAGCAGGGCCGGGACACGGTCCTACAATGAGCAGTTCTTC CASRAGTRSYNEQFF
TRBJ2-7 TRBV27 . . TGTGCCAGCCAACCAAATAGCTGGGCGGGAAGTGAGCAGTACTTC CASQPNSWAGSEQYF
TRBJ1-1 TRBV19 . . TGTGCCAGTAGTCAAACAGGGTCCGTCTCTGAAGCTTTCTTT CASSQTGSVSEAFF
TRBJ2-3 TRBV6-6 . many TGTGCCAGCCTCCTAGCAGATACGCAGTATTTT CASLLADTQYF
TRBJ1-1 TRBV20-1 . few TGCAGTCATGTACGGGGAGCTAACACTGAAGCTTTCTTT CSHVRGANTEAFF
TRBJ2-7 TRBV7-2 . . TGTGCCAGCAGCTCATACTGGGGGAACGAGCAGTACTTC CASSSYWGNEQYF
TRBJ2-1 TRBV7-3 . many TGTGCCAGCAGCTTAAGGGGGCCCTACAATGAGCAGTTCTTC CASSLRGPYNEQFF
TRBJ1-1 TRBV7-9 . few TGTGCCAGCAGCACACTCCCGGCTCGGAACACTGAAGCTTTCTTT CASSTLPARNTEAFF
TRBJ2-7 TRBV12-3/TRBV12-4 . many TGTGCCAGCACGCGACAACCCTACGAGCAGTACTTC CASTRQPYEQYF
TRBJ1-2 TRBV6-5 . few TGTGCCAGCAGTTACCGGGGAGGGAACTATGGCTACACCTTC CASSYRGGNYGYTF
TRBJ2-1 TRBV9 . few TGTGCCAGCAGCACGGGTCAGAGGCTGTTCTTC CASSTGQRLFF
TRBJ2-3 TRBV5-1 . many TGCGCCAGCAGCCGTGGGACTCTCGAAGATACGCAGTATTTT CASSRGTLEDTQYF
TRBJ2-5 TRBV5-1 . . TGCGCCAGCAGCTTTACAGGGCCCCAAGAGACCCAGTACTTC CASSFTGPQETQYF
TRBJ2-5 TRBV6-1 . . TGTGCCAGCAGAGTCCTGGATATCTACGGGGAGACCCAGTACTTC CASRVLDIYGETQYF
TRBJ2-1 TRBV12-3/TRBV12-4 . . TGTGCCAGCAGGGCCGCGGCCTACAATGAGCAGTTCTTC CASRAAAYNEQFF
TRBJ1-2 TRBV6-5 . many TGTGCCAGCAGTTACTCGATAATGGACACCTGGAAGGGTGGCTACACCTTC CASSYSIMDTWKGGYTF
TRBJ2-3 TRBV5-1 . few TGCGCCAGCAGCGGAGGGGGGGGCCCCACAGATACGCAGTATTTT CASSGGGGPTDTQYF
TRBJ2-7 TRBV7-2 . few TGTGCCAGCAGCTTAGAGTGGTCCCCTTCCTACGAGCAGTACTTC CASSLEWSPSYEQYF
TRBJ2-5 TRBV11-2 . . TGTGCCAGCAGCTTAGCGCAACTAGAGACCCAGTACTTC CASSLAQLETQYF
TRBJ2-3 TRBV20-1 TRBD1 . TGCAGTGCTACCTATGGACAGGGTATAGATACGCAGTATTTT CSATYGQGIDTQYF
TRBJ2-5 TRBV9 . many TGTGCCAGCAGCGTAGGGACTCTCTCAGAGACCCAGTACTTC CASSVGTLSETQYF
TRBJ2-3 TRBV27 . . TGTGCCAGCAGCCCGTTGGGGGGATCCACAGATACGCAGTATTTT CASSPLGGSTDTQYF
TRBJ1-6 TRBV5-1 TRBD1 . TGCGCCAGCAGCTCCGGACAGGTTACCTATAATTCACCCCTCCACTTT CASSSGQVTYNSPLHF
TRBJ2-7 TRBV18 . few TGTGCCAGCTCACCACCGTCAAGGGCTTCCTACGAGCAGTACTTC CASSPPSRASYEQYF
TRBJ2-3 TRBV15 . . TGTGCCACCAGCAGAGATCAGGGAGATACGCAGTATTTT CATSRDQGDTQYF
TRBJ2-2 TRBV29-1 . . TGCAGCGGTGAGGGGGGAGGGGAGCTGTTTTTT CSGEGGGELFF
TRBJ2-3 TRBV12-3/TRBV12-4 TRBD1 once TGTGCCAGCAGCACTACAGGGGGAAGGGCAGATGCGGAATATTTT CASSTTGGRADAEYF
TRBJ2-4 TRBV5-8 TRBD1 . TGTGCCAGCAGCTTGATGACAGGGAGATCCAAAAACATTCAGTACTTC CASSLMTGRSKNIQYF
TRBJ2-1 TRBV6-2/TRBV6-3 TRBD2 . TGTGCCAGCAGTTATTCTAGCGGGGCATACAATGAGCAGTTCTTC CASSYSSGAYNEQFF
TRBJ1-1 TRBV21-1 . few TGTGCCAGCAGCAAAGACAGGAGGGTTCCCCCTGAAGCTTTCTTT CASSKDRRVPPEAFF
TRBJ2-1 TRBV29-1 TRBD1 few TGCAGCCCCTCAGGGCCAGGGGGATGGCAGTTCTTC CSPSGPGGWQFF
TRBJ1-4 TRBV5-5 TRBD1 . TGTGCCAGCAGCAGGGGGCCTGATGAAAAACTGTTTTTT CASSRGPDEKLFF
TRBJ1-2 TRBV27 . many TGTGCCAGCAGATCCGGCCTAATTAACTATGGCTACACCTTC CASRSGLINYGYTF
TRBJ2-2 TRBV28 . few TGTGCCTCCCAGGACGGAAACACCGGGGAGCTGTTTTTT CASQDGNTGELFF
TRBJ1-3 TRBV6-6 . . TGTGCCAGCAAAGTGCCAAACTCTGGAAACACCATATATTTT CASKVPNSGNTIYF
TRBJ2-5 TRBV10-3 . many TGTGCCATCAGTGAGTCGAACGGGCAAGAGACCCAGTACTTC CAISESNGQETQYF
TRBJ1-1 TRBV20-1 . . TGCAGTGCTAGATTTCGGGCAGGATATCGTGAAGCTTTCTTT CSARFRAGYREAFF
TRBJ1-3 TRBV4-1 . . TGCGCCAGCAGCCAAGATAGCAACCAGCTGAGGTACGGAAACACCATATATTTT CASSQDSNQLRYGNTIYF
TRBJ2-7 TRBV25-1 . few TGTGCCAGCAGTGAATCTGTCAGGGGCGAGCAGTACTTC CASSESVRGEQYF
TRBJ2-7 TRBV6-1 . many TGTGCCAGCAGTTGGACCGTTTCTCCGGTCGAGCAGTACTTC CASSWTVSPVEQYF
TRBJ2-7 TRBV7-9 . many TGTGCCAGCACCCTGCTTAGTCTGGGGTCCTCCTACGAGCAGTACTTC CASTLLSLGSSYEQYF
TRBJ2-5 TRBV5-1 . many TGCGCCAGCAGGGTATCGCAAGAGACCCAGTACTTC CASRVSQETQYF
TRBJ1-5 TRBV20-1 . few TGCAGTGCTAGAGATCAGGGATTTGGCAATCAGCCCCGGCATTTT CSARDQGFGNQPRHF
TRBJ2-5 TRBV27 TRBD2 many TGTGCCAGCAGTTTCAGCGGGGCAGAGACCCAGTACTTC CASSFSGAETQYF
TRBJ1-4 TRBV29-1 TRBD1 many TGCAGCGGTGGGACAGGGGATGAAAAACTGTTTTTT CSGGTGDEKLFF
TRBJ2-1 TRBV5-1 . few TGCGCCAGCAGCTTGGGAGGAGAAGCCAATGAGCAGTTCTTC CASSLGGEANEQFF